These 8 T cell receptor beta chains came from one sample sequenced in a study of blood T cells in healthy people across ages. Primers used in a second PCR of about 7 to 11 cycles were a sample-barcoded 5' primer and a J-beta primer mix. TCRdb independently ran MiXCR on the 5' RACE reads; one entry per CDR3 protein. The sample yields over 1.5 million distinct CDR3 sequences, approximately 50% seen once. Source material: blood. The receptors originated from a middle-aged woman in good health.

This clonotype was recorded a few times. This chain uses TRBV11-2 with TRBJ2-5; 13 bases line up with TRBD2. Trimming cost V 5 bases and J 2 bases; bases outside gene matches: 5. Looked up from germline, CDR1 is SGHAT and CDR2 is FQNNGV. The CDR3 is 16 residues long. CDR3 sequence (DNA): TGTGCCAGCAGCATCACTAGCGGGGGGGGTCAAGAGACCCAGTACTTC. Protein sequence: CASSITSGGGQETQYF.

V is TRBV7-9 and J is TRBJ1-4, with D hard to call. With 5 bases removed from V and 8 bases from J, the gap between germline ends came to 12 bases. The CDR3 loop spans 13 amino acids. Germline V gene lookup returns CDR1 SEHNR and CDR2 FQNEAQ (reference sequence). Here the CDR3 reads CASSIPGPEKLFF. The CDR3 coding sequence is TGTGCCAGCAGCATACCGGGCCCCGAAAAACTGTTTTTT.

V is TRBV7-2 and J is TRBJ2-3; 9 bases are a match to TRBD1. This CDR3 comprises 16 residues. Looked up from germline, CDR1 is SGHTA and CDR2 is FQGNSA. V trimming: 2 bases; J trimming: 3 bases; junction bases outside the gene matches: 6. In nucleotides, the CDR3 is TGTGCCAGCAGCTTAACTCCGGGACAGGGAACAGATACGCAGTATTTT. Translating it yields CASSLTPGQGTDTQYF.

The V call is TRBV4-1, the J call TRBJ2-5; TRBD1 might be the D (6 bases). The length of the CDR3 is 15 residues. From germline, CDR1 is MGHRA and CDR2 YSYEKL. V was pared by 5 bases and J by 4 bases, with 17 bases between. Here the CDR3 reads CASSTQTGLRETQYF. In nucleotides, the CDR3 is TGCGCCAGCAGCACACAAACAGGGCTGAGAGAGACCCAGTACTTC.

The V gene is TRBV20-1, the J gene TRBJ2-5, with D unclear. CDR3 length: 13 amino acids. The germline V gene has CDR1 DFQATT and CDR2 SNEGSKA (reference sequence). The CDR3 loop is CSVGRKTRETQYF. CDR3 in DNA: TGCAGCGTCGGACGAAAGACAAGAGAGACCCAGTACTTC.

The chain has TRBV5-1 and TRBJ1-1; D is perhaps TRBD1 (6 bases). CDR1 is SGHRS, CDR2 YFSETQ, per germline. Trimming pared 5 bases from V and 2 bases from J, leaving 19 bases between. There are 16 residues in the CDR3. CDR3 sequence reads: CASSSRGGPVNTEAFF. The CDR3 bases are TGCGCCAGCAGTTCCCGGGGGGGGCCTGTTAACACTGAAGCTTTCTTT.

The J gene is TRBJ2-3, the V gene TRBV2, with unresolved D. Germline-derived CDR1 and CDR2 are SNHLY and FYNNEI. The V end was cut by 5 bases, the J end by 3 bases, with 18 bases between. The CDR3 is made up of 16 amino acids. The CDR3 DNA sequence: TGTGCCAGCAGTCCGATCAGGAGCCTCGGGACAGATACGCAGTATTTT. This translates into CASSPIRSLGTDTQYF.

This clonotype was counted between two and nine times. CDR3 bases: TGTGCCAGCAGCCCATTATCAAGGGGCACTGAAGCTTTCTTT. Protein sequence: CASSPLSRGTEAFF. The chain is built from TRBV27 and TRBJ1-1; a possible D gene is TRBD1 (5 bases). The V end lost 6 bases, the J end lost 4 bases, and 15 bases lay between the germline ends. CDR1 MNHEY and CDR2 SMNVEV come from the germline V gene (reference sequence). The CDR3 spans 14 residues.